This record covers a single T cell receptor beta chain. The data were obtained in a study of blood T cell repertoires in COVID-19. Data came from immunoSEQ multiplex PCR; TCRdb stores just in-frame clones and leaves some out. The sample has around 280,000 clones; around 88% are singletons. The source material was peripheral blood. The receptor's source is a woman aged 25 to 45 who had recovered from COVID-19.

The CDR3 is CASSLGWAGAGTDTQYF. In DNA form, the CDR3 reads TGCGCCAGCAGCTTGGGTTGGGCGGGGGCCGGGACAGATACGCAGTATTTT. The gene calls are TRBV5-1 and TRBJ2-3; D perhaps matches TRBD2 (7 bases). Trimming stripped 0 bases from V and 3 bases from J, with 17 bases between. Germline CDR1 and CDR2: SGHRS and YFSETQ. This CDR3 contains 17 residues.